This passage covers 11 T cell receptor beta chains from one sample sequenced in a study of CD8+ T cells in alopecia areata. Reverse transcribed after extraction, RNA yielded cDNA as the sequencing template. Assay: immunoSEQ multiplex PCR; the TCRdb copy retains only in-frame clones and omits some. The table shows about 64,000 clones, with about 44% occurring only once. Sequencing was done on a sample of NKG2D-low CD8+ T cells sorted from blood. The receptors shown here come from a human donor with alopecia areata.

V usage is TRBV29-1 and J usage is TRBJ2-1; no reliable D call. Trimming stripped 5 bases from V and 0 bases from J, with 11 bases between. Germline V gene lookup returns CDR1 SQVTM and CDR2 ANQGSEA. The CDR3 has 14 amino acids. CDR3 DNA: TGCAGCGTTTTACCCCCGGGCTCCTACAATGAGCAGTTCTTC. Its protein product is CSVLPPGSYNEQFF.

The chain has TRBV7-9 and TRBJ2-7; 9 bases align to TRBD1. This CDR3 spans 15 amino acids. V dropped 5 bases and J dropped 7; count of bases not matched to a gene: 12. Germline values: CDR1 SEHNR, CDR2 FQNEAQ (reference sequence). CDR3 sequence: CASSKPGQGPWEQYF. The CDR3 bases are TGTGCCAGCAGCAAACCGGGACAGGGCCCTTGGGAGCAGTACTTC.

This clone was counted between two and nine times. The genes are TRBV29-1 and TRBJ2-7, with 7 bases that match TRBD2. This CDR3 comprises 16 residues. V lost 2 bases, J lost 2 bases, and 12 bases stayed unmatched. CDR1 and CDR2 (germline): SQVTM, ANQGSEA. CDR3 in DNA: TGCAGCGTTGAATCGCCGTCGGGACTATACACCTACGAGCAGTACTTC. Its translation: CSVESPSGLYTYEQYF.

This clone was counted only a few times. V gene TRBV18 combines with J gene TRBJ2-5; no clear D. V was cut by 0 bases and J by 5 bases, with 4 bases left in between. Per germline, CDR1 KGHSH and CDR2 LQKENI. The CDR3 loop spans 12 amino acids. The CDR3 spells CASSPPLETQYF. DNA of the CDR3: TGTGCCAGCTCACCACCGTTGGAGACCCAGTACTTC. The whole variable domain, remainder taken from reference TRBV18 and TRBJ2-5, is NAGVMQNPRHLVRRRGQEARLRCSPMKGHSHVYWYRQLPEEGLKFMVYLQKENIIDESGMPKERFSAEFPKEGPSILRIQQVVRGDSAAYFCASSPPLETQYFGPGTRLLVL.

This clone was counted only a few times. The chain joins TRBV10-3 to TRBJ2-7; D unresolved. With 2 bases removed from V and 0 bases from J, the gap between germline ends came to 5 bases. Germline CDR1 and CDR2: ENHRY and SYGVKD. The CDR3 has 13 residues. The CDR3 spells CAISERSSYEQYF. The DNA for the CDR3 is TGTGCCATCAGTGAGAGGAGCTCCTACGAGCAGTACTTC.

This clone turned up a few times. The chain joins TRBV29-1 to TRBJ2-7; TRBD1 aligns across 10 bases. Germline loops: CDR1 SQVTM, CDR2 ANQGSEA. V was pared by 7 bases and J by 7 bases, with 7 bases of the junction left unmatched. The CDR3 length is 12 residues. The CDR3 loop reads CSATGGRLEQYF. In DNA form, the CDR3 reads TGCAGCGCGACAGGGGGCCGGTTGGAGCAGTACTTC.

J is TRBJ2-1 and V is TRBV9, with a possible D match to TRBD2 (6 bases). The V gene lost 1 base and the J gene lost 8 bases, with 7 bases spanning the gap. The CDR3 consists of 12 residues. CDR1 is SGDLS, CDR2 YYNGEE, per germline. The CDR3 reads CASSVTGDEQFF. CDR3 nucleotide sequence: TGTGCCAGCAGCGTAACGGGGGATGAGCAGTTCTTC.

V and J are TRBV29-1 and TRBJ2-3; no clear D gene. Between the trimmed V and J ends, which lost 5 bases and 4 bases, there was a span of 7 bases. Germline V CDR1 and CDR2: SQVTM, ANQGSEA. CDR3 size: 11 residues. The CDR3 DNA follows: TGCAGCGTTTGGGCCGCAGATACGCAGTATTTT. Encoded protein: CSVWAADTQYF.

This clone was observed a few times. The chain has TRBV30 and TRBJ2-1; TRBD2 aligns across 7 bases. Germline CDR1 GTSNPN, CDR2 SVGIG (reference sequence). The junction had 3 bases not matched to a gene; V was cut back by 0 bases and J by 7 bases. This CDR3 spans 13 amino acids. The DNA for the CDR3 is TGTGCCTGGAGTGTACAAGCGGGGAATGAGCAGTTCTTC. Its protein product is CAWSVQAGNEQFF.

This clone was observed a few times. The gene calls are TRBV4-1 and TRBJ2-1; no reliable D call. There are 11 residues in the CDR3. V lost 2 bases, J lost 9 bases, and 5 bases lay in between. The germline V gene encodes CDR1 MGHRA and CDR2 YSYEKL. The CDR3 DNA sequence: TGCGCCAGCAGCCAATGGGGTGAGCAGTTCTTC. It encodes CASSQWGEQFF.

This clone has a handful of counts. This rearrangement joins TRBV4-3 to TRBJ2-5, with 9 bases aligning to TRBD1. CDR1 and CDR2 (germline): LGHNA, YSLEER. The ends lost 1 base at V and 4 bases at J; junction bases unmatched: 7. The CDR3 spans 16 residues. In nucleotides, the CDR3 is TGCGCCAGCAGCCAAGGGCCGGGACAGGGATTAGAGACCCAGTACTTC. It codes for CASSQGPGQGLETQYF.